This TCR beta chain was identified in a study of blood T cell repertoires in COVID-19. Overall study context: From T cells, B-cell-depleted T cells, or PBMCs came the material, which was cDNA or gDNA.

The study drew participants aged about 18 to 89 years from some 23 US areas. As handled by the study authors: Estimation of nucleated cell counts was performed using reference gene primer amplification. Method: immunoSEQ multiplex PCR; TCRdb's copy keeps in-frame clones and lacks some. The D gene and trimming were derived from the DNA, and the V and J assignments and clone size from that table. In the table there are 220,000 or so clones, around 83% of which are singletons. The V and J ends lost 1 base and 10 bases respectively, with 13 bases between them. Germline-derived CDR1 and CDR2 are LGHNA and YNFKEQ. The CDR3 covers 14 residues.

The sample was PBMCs or T cells enriched from blood (not recorded which). The clonotype comes from a woman aged 40 to 55 with acute COVID-19. The V gene is TRBV4-2, the J gene TRBJ2-2; D not certain. CDR3 sequence reads: CASSQALVETELFF. Here the CDR3 DNA reads TGTGCCAGCAGCCAAGCTCTCGTGGAGACGGAGCTGTTTTTT.